The next 26 T cell receptor beta chains were all read from a single sample in a study of T cell responses to AZD1222 COVID-19 vaccine. Data came from immunoSEQ multiplex PCR; TCRdb stores just in-frame clones and leaves some out. Of 65,000 to 90,000 clones in the sample, 89% were seen once. The material sequenced was peripheral blood, taken 28 days after the second AZD1222 dose. These receptors originate from an adult who received the AZD1222 COVID-19 vaccine.

This clone was observed a few times. CDR3 sequence: CASSYNRERLYF. For the CDR3, the DNA is TGTGCCAGCAGTTACAACAGGGAGCGTTTATATTTT. The chain joins TRBV6-5 to TRBJ1-3; TRBD1 is a possible D gene (6 bases). V was pared by 2 bases and J by 14 bases, with 13 bases between. The CDR3 is 12 amino acids. In germline, CDR1 is MNHEY, CDR2 SVGAGI.

The J gene is TRBJ2-7, the V gene TRBV7-2, with 8 positions matching TRBD2. CDR1 is SGHTA and CDR2 is FQGNSA in the germline V gene. CDR3 length: 14 amino acids. Trimming took 5 bases from V and 3 from J; bases not matched to a gene: 6. The CDR3 reads CASSRGGSGYEQYF. In DNA form, the CDR3 reads TGTGCCAGCAGCCGGGGGGGTTCGGGCTACGAGCAGTACTTC. The whole variable domain, remainder taken from reference TRBV7-2 and TRBJ2-7, is GAGVSQSPSNKVTEKGKDVELRCDPISGHTALYWYRQSLGQGLEFLIYFQGNSAPDKSGLPSDRFSAERTGGSVSTLTIQRTQQEDSAVYLCASSRGGSGYEQYFGPGTRLTVT.

This clone was observed once. This CDR3 is also generated by other DNA sequences in the sample. V usage is TRBV27 and J usage is TRBJ1-1; weak D call: TRBD1 (5 bases). The germline gives CDR1 MNHEY, CDR2 SMNVEV (reference sequence). V was clipped by 5 bases and J by 2 bases, with 12 bases between them. The CDR3 is made up of 14 amino acids. The DNA for the CDR3 is TGTGCCAGCAGTCCCTGGGGGGGAAACACTGAAGCTTTCTTT. Amino acids: CASSPWGGNTEAFF.

The gene calls are TRBV14 and TRBJ1-1; maybe TRBD1 (6 bases). CDR1 and CDR2 (germline): SGHDN, FVKESK. This CDR3 comprises 17 residues. V lost 4 bases, J lost 0 bases, and 18 bases lay in between. This CDR3 is CASSPNGGPLLNTEAFF. As DNA, the CDR3 is TGTGCCAGCAGCCCAAACGGGGGGCCTTTGCTGAACACTGAAGCTTTCTTT.

This clone was picked up a small number of times. V is TRBV4-1 and J is TRBJ1-3, with D possibly being TRBD1 (6 bases). The V gene lost 0 bases and the J gene lost 10 bases, with 16 bases spanning the gap. CDR3 length equals 15 residues. Germline values: CDR1 MGHRA, CDR2 YSYEKL. The CDR3 DNA sequence: TGCGCCAGCAGCCAAGATGTGGGGGGGCCGGGGACCATATATTTT. It specifies CASSQDVGGPGTIYF.

V and J are TRBV7-2 and TRBJ2-5; tentative D call: TRBD2 (5 bases). Germline V gene sequence: CDR1 SGHTA, CDR2 FQGNSA. The CDR3 spans 14 residues. Trimming pared 4 bases from V and 5 bases from J, leaving 14 bases between. The DNA for the CDR3 is TGTGCCAGCAGCTCCGGGCCCCCGGGGGAGACCCAGTACTTC. This codes for CASSSGPPGETQYF.

This chain connects TRBV18 to TRBJ2-7, with a tentative D call TRBD2 (6 bases). Germline V CDR1 and CDR2: KGHSH, LQKENI. This CDR3 comprises 14 residues. The V end lost 6 bases, the J end lost 0 bases, and 12 bases lay between the germline ends. The CDR3 nucleotides are TGTGCCAGCTCGGTTGGACTAACCTCCTACGAGCAGTACTTC. Translated, it gives CASSVGLTSYEQYF.

The chain is built from TRBV3-1 (or the pseudogene TRBV3-2) and TRBJ2-1; D is ambiguous. Per germline, CDR1 LGHDT and CDR2 YNNKEL (reference sequence). The V end was cut by 4 bases, the J end by 7 bases, with 8 bases between. This CDR3 region has 12 residues. The CDR3 loop is CASSRRGNEQFF. The CDR3 coding sequence is TGTGCCAGCAGCCGTCGAGGAAATGAGCAGTTCTTC.

The V call is TRBV19, the J call TRBJ2-4, with D possibly matching TRBD2 (5 bases). The germline V and J ends were trimmed by 1 base and 3 bases, with 10 bases remaining between them. From germline, CDR1 is LNHDA and CDR2 SQIVND (reference sequence). There are 15 residues in the CDR3. CDR3 loop: CASSIVSAGKNIQYF. DNA of the CDR3: TGTGCCAGTAGTATAGTAAGCGCGGGCAAAAACATTCAGTACTTC.

This chain connects TRBV12-3 or TRBV12-4 to TRBJ2-6; 7 bases agree with TRBD2. Losses at the gene ends were 11 bases for V and 2 bases for J; bases not matched to a gene: 3. There are 13 residues in the CDR3. CDR3 sequence reads: CASRGAGANVLTF. CDR3 nucleotide sequence: TGTGCCTCCCGGGGGGCTGGGGCCAACGTCCTGACTTTC.

The chain employs TRBV7-3 and TRBJ2-2; D is ambiguous. The germline CDR1 and CDR2 sequences are SGHTA and FQGTGA. The V end was cut by 3 bases, the J end by 6 bases, with 5 bases between. CDR3 size: 12 residues. CDR3 region: CASSFVAGELFF. In DNA form, the CDR3 reads TGTGCCAGCAGCTTCGTTGCCGGGGAGCTGTTTTTT. Complete variable domain (other parts from reference TRBV7-3 and TRBJ2-2): GAGVSQTPSNKVTEKGKYVELRCDPISGHTALYWYRQSLGQGPEFLIYFQGTGAADDSGLPNDRFFAVRPEGSVSTLKIQRTERGDSAVYLCASSFVAGELFFGEGSRLTVL.

V is TRBV5-4 and J is TRBJ2-5, with D perhaps being TRBD1 or TRBD2 (6 bases each). This CDR3 is 14 amino acids long. CDR1 is SGHNT, CDR2 YYREEE, per germline (reference sequence). V was cut by 6 bases and J by 4 bases, with 16 bases left in between. CDR3 bases: TGTGCCAGCACCCAAGGGGGGAGCGTAGAGACCCAGTACTTC. As protein: CASTQGGSVETQYF.

V usage is TRBV24-1 and J usage is TRBJ2-7; D is unresolved. Germline CDR1 is KGHDR and CDR2 is SFDVKD. There are 12 residues in the CDR3. V was cut by 5 bases and J by 3 bases, with 7 bases left in between. As DNA, the CDR3 is TGTGCCACCAGTGTAAAATTCTACGAGCAGTACGTC. Translated: CATSVKFYEQYV.

V and J are TRBV7-2 and TRBJ1-3, with D possibly matching TRBD1 (6 bases). Per the germline V gene, CDR1 is SGHTA and CDR2 is FQGNSA. The germline V and J ends were trimmed by 3 bases and 0 bases, with 12 bases remaining between them. The CDR3 totals 16 residues. The CDR3 is CASSFGGGNSGNTIYF. CDR3 in DNA: TGTGCCAGCAGCTTTGGAGGGGGGAACTCTGGAAACACCATATATTTT.

The V gene is TRBV7-2, the J gene TRBJ1-5; 11 nucleotides agree with TRBD1. Trimming removed 5 bases from V and 4 bases from J; junction bases left unmatched: 4. CDR1 SGHTA and CDR2 FQGNSA come from the germline V gene. CDR3 length: 15 residues. The DNA of the CDR3 is TGTGCCAGCAGCCCCGGACAGGGGGCTAATCAGCCCCAGCATTTT. Translation gives CASSPGQGANQPQHF.

This chain uses TRBV18 with TRBJ2-7, with D unclear. V lost 2 bases to trimming and J lost 4 bases, with 9 bases between them. Germline V gene lookup returns CDR1 KGHSH and CDR2 LQKENI. This CDR3 contains 13 residues. The chain's CDR3 is CASSPGLGYEQYV. In DNA form, the CDR3 reads TGTGCCAGCTCACCAGGGCTAGGGTACGAGCAGTACGTC.

V usage is TRBV7-2 and J usage is TRBJ1-5; D call uncertain. Germline V gene sequence: CDR1 SGHTA, CDR2 FQGNSA. V lost 3 bases to trimming and J lost 1 base, with 10 bases between them. The CDR3 consists of 15 residues. The CDR3 sequence is CASSLGARSNQPQHF. The DNA of the CDR3 is TGTGCCAGCAGCTTGGGAGCCAGGAGCAATCAGCCCCAGCATTTT.

The genes are TRBV28 and TRBJ1-1; D call uncertain. The CDR3 length is 14 residues. Trimming removed 1 base at V and 5 bases at J, with 11 bases between. CDR1 is MDHEN and CDR2 is SYDVKM in the germline V gene. CDR3 DNA sequence: TGTGCCAGCAGTTTATCTTCCCCCCGGACTGAAGCTTTCTTT. Translating gives CASSLSSPRTEAFF. Full variable domain (missing parts from reference TRBV28 and TRBJ1-1): DVKVTQSSRYLVKRTGEKVFLECVQDMDHENMFWYRQDPGLGLRLIYFSYDVKMKEKGDIPEGYSVSREKKERFSLILESASTNQTSMYLCASSLSSPRTEAFFGQGTRLTVV.

This sequence joins TRBV6-5 and TRBJ2-5; TRBD1 is a possible D gene (6 bases). Germline values: CDR1 MNHEY, CDR2 SVGAGI. The CDR3 extends over 15 amino acids. V lost 7 bases, J lost 1 base, and 16 bases lay in between. The CDR3 protein is CASTDGHRAQETQYF. The CDR3 bases are TGTGCCAGCACCGACGGGCACAGGGCCCAAGAGACCCAGTACTTC.

The chain couples TRBV7-2 to TRBJ1-4; D gene unclear. Deletions cut 1 base from V and 8 bases from J, with 11 bases between. CDR1 is SGHTA and CDR2 is FQGNSA in the germline V gene. The CDR3 sequence is 14 residues long. The CDR3 reads CASSLGAGIEKLFF. The CDR3 DNA sequence: TGTGCCAGCAGCTTAGGTGCGGGGATAGAAAAACTGTTTTTT.

This clone was seen a few times. This chain joins TRBV5-1 and TRBJ2-7; D gene unclear. CDR1 is SGHRS, CDR2 YFSETQ, per germline. V lost 4 bases to trimming and J lost 3 bases, with 8 bases between them. There are 12 residues in the CDR3. As DNA, the CDR3 is TGCGCCAGCAGCACCGTCGGCTACGAGCAGTACTTC. Translation gives CASSTVGYEQYF. The full variable domain, completed using reference TRBV5-1 and TRBJ2-7, is KAGVTQTPRYLIKTRGQQVTLSCSPISGHRSVSWYQQTPGQGLQFLFEYFSETQRNKGNFPGRFSGRQFSNSRSEMNVSTLELGDSALYLCASSTVGYEQYFGPGTRLTVT.

This clone showed up just a few times. CDR3 DNA sequence: TGCGCCAGCAGTGAGTCCGGCGGGACAGGTTCCTACGAGCAGTACTTC. This codes for CASSESGGTGSYEQYF. This chain connects TRBV10-2 to TRBJ2-7; TRBD1 matches at 8 bases. The junction had 5 bases not matched to a gene; V was cut back by 0 bases and J by 1 base. Germline V gene sequence: CDR1 WSHSY, CDR2 SAAADI. This CDR3 spans 16 amino acids.

V gene TRBV28 combines with J gene TRBJ1-1; a weak D match, TRBD1 (5 bases). The V gene's germline CDR1 is MDHEN and CDR2 SYDVKM. CDR3 length: 14 amino acids. The V and J ends lost 6 bases and 1 base respectively, with 12 bases between them. The CDR3 sequence is CASRATQANTEAFF. The CDR3 bases are TGTGCCAGCAGAGCGACACAGGCGAACACTGAAGCTTTCTTT.

This clone appeared a few times. J is TRBJ1-2 and V is TRBV28; no clear D. Germline V CDR1 and CDR2: MDHEN, SYDVKM. V shed 2 bases and J shed 3 bases, with 7 bases lying between them. This CDR3 comprises 13 residues. CDR3 coding DNA: TGTGCCAGCAGTTTAAGGATAGACTATGGCTACACCTTC. Its protein is CASSLRIDYGYTF.

The chain links TRBV10-3 to TRBJ2-3; possibly TRBD1 for D (5 bases). CDR1 is ENHRY, CDR2 SYGVKD, per germline. The CDR3 is 12 residues long. Trimming stripped 11 bases from V and 3 bases from J, with 12 bases between. This CDR3 reads CAASPGTDTQYF. CDR3 DNA sequence: TGTGCCGCATCACCAGGGACAGATACGCAGTATTTT.

This CDR3 reads CASGGTVYNEQFF. DNA of the CDR3: TGTGCCAGCGGGGGGACAGTCTACAATGAGCAGTTCTTC. The chain couples TRBV11-3 to TRBJ2-1; TRBD1 might be the D (7 bases). CDR3 size: 13 residues. V lost 8 bases and J 3 bases, leaving 11 bases between the germline ends. Germline assignment: CDR1 SGHNT and CDR2 YENEEA.